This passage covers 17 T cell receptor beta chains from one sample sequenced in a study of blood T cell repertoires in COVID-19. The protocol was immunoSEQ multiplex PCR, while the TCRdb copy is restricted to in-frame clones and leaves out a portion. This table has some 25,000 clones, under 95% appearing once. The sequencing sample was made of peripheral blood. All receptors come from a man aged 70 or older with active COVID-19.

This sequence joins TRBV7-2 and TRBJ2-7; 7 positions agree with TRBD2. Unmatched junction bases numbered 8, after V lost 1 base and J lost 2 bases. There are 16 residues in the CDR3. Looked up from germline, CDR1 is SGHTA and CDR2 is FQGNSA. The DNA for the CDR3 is TGTGCCAGCAGCTTAGGTTATGGGGGAGGGACCTACGAGCAGTACTTC. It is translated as CASSLGYGGGTYEQYF.

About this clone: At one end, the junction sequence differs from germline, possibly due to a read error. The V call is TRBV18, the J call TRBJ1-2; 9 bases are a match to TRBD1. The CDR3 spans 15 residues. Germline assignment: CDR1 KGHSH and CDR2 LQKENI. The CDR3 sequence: CVSSPTGQGDYGYTF. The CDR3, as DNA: TGTGTCAGCTCACCGACGGGACAGGGTGACTATGGCTACACCTTC.

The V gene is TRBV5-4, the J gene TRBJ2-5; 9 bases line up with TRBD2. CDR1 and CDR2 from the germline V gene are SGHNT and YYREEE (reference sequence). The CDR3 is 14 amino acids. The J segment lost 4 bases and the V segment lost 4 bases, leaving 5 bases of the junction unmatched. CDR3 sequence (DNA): TGTGCCAGCAGCGCTCTAGCGGGAAGAGAGACCCAGTACTTC. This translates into CASSALAGRETQYF.

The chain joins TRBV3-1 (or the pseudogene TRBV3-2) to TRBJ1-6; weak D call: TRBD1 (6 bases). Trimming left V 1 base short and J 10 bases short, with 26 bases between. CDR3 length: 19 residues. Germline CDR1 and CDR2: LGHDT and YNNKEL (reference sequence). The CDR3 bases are TGTGCCAGCAGCCAAGGGGCCCCTACCAACAGGGCCACAAGGTCACCCCTCCACTTT. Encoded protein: CASSQGAPTNRATRSPLHF.

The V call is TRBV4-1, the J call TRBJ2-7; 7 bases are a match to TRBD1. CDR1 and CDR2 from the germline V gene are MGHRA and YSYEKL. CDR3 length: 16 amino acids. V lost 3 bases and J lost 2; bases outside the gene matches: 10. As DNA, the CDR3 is TGCGCCAGCAGCCAGTCCCTTGCAGGGGGTCCCTACGAGCAGTACTTC. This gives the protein CASSQSLAGGPYEQYF.

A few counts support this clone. DNA for the CDR3: TGTGCCAGCAGTTACGAGTATTTGGAGCAGTACTTC. It yields the protein CASSYEYLEQYF. V and J are TRBV6-2 or TRBV6-3 and TRBJ2-7; D is unclear. This CDR3 has 12 residues. The V end was cut by 2 bases, the J end by 7 bases, with 9 bases between. Per the germline V gene, CDR1 is MNHEY and CDR2 is SVGEGT.

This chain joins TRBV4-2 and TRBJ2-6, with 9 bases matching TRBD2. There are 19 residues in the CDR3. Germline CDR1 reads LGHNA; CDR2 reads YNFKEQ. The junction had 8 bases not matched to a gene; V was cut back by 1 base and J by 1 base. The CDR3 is CASSQVALRGGSGANVLTF. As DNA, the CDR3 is TGTGCCAGCAGCCAAGTTGCTCTGCGGGGGGGATCTGGGGCCAACGTCCTGACTTTC.

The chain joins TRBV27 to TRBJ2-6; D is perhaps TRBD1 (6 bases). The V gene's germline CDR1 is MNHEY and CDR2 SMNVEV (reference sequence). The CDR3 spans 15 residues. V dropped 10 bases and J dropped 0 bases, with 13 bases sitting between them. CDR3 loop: CATWTASSGANVLTF. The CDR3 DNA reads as TGTGCCACCTGGACAGCCAGCTCTGGGGCCAACGTCCTGACTTTC.

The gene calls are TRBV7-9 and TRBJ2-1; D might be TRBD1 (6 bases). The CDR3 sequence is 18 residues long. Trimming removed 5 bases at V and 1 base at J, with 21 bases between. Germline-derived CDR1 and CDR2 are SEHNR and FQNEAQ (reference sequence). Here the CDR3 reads CASSLKQGTPPSYNEQFF. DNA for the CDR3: TGTGCCAGCAGCCTAAAACAGGGTACCCCCCCATCCTACAATGAGCAGTTCTTC.

CDR3 bases: TGTGCCAGCAGCTTACCGTCTAGCGGGGGGGTCACCGGGGAGCTGTTTTTT. It is translated as CASSLPSSGGVTGELFF. The V and J genes are TRBV7-2 and TRBJ2-2; 12 bases align to TRBD2. The germline V gene has CDR1 SGHTA and CDR2 FQGNSA. This CDR3 region has 17 residues. Germline trimming cut 2 bases from V and 4 bases from J; bases unmatched to any gene: 5.

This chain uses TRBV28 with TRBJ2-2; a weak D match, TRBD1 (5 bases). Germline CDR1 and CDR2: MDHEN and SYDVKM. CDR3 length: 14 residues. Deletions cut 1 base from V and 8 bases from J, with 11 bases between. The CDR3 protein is CASSLSQGIGELFF. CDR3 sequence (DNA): TGTGCCAGCAGTTTATCTCAGGGAATAGGGGAGCTGTTTTTT.

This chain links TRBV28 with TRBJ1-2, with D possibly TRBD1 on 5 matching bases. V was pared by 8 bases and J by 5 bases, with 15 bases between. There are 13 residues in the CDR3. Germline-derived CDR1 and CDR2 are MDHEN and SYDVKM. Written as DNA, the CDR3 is TGTGCCAGCCAGTGGAGGGGCTTGTATGGCTACACCTTC. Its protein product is CASQWRGLYGYTF.

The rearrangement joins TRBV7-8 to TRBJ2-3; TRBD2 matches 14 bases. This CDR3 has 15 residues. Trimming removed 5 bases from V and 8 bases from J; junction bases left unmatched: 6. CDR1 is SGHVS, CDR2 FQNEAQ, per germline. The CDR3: CASSHGTSGGRTQYF. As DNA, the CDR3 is TGTGCCAGCAGCCACGGGACTAGCGGGGGCCGTACGCAGTATTTT.

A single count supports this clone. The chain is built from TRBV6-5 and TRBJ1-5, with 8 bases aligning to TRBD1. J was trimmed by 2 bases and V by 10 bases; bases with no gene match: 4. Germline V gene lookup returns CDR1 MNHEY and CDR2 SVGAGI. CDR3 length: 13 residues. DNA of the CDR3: TGTGCCAATTCAGGGGGCGGCAATCAGCCCCAGCATTTT. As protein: CANSGGGNQPQHF.

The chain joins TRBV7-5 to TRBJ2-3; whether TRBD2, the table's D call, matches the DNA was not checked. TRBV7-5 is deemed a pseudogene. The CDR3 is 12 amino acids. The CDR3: CVRSLARYTQYF. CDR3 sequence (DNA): TGTGTCAGAAGCTTAGCGCGCTATACGCAGTATTTT.

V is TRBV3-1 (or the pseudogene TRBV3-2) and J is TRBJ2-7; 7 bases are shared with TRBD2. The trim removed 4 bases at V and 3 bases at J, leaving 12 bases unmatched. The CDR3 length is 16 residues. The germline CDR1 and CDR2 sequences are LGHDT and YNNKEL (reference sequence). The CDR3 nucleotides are TGTGCCAGCAGCCCCTCGGAGACTAGCAAATTCTACGAGCAGTACTTC. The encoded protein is CASSPSETSKFYEQYF.

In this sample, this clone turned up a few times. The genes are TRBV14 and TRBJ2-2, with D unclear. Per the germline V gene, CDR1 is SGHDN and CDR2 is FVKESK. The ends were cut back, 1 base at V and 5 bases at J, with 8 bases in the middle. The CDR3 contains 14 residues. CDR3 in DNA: TGTGCCAGCAGCCAAGTGGGCCCTACCGGGGAGCTGTTTTTT. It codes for CASSQVGPTGELFF.